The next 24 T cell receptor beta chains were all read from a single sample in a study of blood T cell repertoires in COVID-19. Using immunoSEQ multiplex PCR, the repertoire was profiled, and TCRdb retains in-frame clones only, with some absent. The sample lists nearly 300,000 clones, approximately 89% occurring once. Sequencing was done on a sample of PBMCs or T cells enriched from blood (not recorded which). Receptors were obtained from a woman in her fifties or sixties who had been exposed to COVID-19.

CDR3 sequence (DNA): TGTGCCAGCAAAGAAGGGGCCAACTCCTACGAGCAGTACTTC. As protein: CASKEGANSYEQYF. The chain couples TRBV2 to TRBJ2-7, with a tentative D call TRBD1 (5 bases). Trimming removed 7 bases from V and 0 bases from J, with 13 bases in between. The CDR3 is 14 amino acids. Germline V gives CDR1 SNHLY, CDR2 FYNNEI.

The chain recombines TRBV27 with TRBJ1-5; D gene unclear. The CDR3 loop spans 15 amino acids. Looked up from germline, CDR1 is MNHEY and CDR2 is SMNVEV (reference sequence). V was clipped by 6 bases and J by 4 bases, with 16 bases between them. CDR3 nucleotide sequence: TGTGCCAGCAGACCGGGAGGGATGGGAAATCAGCCCCAGCATTTT. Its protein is CASRPGGMGNQPQHF.

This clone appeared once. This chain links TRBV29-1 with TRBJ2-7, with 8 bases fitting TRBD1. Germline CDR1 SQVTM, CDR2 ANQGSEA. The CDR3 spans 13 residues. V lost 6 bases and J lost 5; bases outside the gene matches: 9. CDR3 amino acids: CSVLDRGRHEQYF. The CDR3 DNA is TGCAGCGTCCTCGACAGGGGACGACACGAGCAGTACTTC.

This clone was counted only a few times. CDR3 loop: CASSLAPQADYGYTF. CDR3 bases: TGTGCCAGCAGCTTAGCACCCCAAGCCGACTATGGCTACACCTTC. The chain employs TRBV11-1 and TRBJ1-2; D is ambiguous. The CDR3 has 15 amino acids. In germline, CDR1 is SGHAT, CDR2 FQDESV (reference sequence). Deletions cut 0 bases from V and 3 bases from J, with 11 bases between.

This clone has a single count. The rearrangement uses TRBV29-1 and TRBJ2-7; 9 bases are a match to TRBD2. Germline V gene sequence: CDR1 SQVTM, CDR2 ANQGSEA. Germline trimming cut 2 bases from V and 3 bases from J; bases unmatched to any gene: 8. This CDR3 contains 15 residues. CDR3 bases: TGCAGCGTTGAACGGGTCCTAGCGGGGAGCTACGAGCAGTACTTC. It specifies CSVERVLAGSYEQYF.

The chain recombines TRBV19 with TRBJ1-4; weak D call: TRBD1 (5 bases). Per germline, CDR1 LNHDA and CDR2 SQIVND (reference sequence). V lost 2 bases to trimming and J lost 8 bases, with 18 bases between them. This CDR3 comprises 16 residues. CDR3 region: CASSISGRQGREKLFF. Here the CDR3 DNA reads TGTGCCAGTAGTATAAGCGGGCGGCAGGGACGCGAAAAACTGTTTTTT.

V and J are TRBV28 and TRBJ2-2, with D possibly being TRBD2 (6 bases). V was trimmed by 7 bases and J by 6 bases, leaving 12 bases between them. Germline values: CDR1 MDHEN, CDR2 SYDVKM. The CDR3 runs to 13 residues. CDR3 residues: CASTVLASGELFF. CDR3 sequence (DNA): TGTGCCAGCACTGTACTAGCTTCCGGGGAGCTGTTTTTT.

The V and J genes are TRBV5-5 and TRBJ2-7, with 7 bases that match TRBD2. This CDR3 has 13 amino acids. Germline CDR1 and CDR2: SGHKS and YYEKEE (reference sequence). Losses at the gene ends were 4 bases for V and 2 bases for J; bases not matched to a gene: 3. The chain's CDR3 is CASSAGTTYEQYF. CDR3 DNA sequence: TGTGCCAGCAGCGCCGGGACTACCTACGAGCAGTACTTC.

CDR3 amino acids: CASSYSPQNGYTF. Here the CDR3 DNA reads TGTGCCAGCAGTTACAGCCCACAGAATGGCTACACCTTC. J is TRBJ1-2 and V is TRBV6-5; D ambiguous. The CDR3 is made up of 13 amino acids. The germline CDR1 and CDR2 sequences are MNHEY and SVGAGI. V was shortened by 2 bases and J by 6 bases, with 10 bases between the two germline ends.

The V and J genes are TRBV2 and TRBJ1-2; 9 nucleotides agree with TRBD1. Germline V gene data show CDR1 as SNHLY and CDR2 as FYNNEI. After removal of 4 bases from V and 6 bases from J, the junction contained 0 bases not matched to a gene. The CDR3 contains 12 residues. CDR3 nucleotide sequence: TGTGCCAGCAGTGGGACAGGGGATGGCTACACCTTC. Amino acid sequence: CASSGTGDGYTF.

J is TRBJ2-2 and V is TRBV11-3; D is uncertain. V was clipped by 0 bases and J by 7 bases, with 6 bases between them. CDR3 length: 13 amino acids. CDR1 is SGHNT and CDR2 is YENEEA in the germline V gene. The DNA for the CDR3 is TGTGCCAGCAGCTTAGATCCCGGCGGGGAGCTGTTTTTT. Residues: CASSLDPGGELFF. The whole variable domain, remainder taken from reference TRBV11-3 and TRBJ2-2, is EAGVVQSPRYKIIEKKQPVAFWCNPISGHNTLYWYLQNLGQGPELLIRYENEEAVDDSQLPKDRFSAERLKGVDSTLKIQPAELGDSAVYLCASSLDPGGELFFGEGSRLTVL.

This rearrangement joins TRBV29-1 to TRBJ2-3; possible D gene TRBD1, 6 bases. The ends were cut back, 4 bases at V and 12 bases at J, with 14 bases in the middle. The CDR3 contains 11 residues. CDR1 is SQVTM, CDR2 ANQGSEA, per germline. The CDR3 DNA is TGCAGCGTTGTGCCGACAGGATCACAGTATTTT. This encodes CSVVPTGSQYF.

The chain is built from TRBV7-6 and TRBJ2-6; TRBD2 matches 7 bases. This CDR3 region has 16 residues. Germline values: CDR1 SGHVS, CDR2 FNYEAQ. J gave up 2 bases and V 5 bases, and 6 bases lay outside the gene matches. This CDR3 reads CASSLVGGAGANVLTF. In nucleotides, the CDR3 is TGTGCCAGCAGCCTAGTTGGGGGGGCTGGGGCCAACGTCCTGACTTTC.

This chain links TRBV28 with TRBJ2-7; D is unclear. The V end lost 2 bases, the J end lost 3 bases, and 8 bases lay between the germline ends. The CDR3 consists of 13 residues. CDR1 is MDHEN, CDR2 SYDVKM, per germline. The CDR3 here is CASSLTVHYEQYF. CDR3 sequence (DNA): TGTGCCAGCAGTTTAACGGTCCACTACGAGCAGTACTTC.

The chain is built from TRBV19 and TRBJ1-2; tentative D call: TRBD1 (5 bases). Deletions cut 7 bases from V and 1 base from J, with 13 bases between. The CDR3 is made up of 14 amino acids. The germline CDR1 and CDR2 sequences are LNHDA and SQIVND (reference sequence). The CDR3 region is CASMRPQGNYGYTF. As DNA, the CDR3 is TGTGCCAGTATGAGACCCCAGGGTAACTATGGCTACACCTTC.

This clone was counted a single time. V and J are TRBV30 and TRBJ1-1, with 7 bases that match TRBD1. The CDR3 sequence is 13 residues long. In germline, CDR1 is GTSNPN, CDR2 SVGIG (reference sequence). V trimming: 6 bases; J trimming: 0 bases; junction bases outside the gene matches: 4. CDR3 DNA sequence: TGTGCCTGTAGACAGGGAATGAACACTGAAGCTTTCTTT. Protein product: CACRQGMNTEAFF.

The CDR3 is CASSDSISRNNQPQHF. The CDR3 DNA follows: TGTGCCAGCAGCGACAGTATATCGCGTAACAATCAGCCCCAGCATTTT. The chain links TRBV21-1 to TRBJ1-5; the D call TRBD1 from the table was never checked on the DNA. TRBV21-1 is annotated as a pseudogene. CDR3 length: 16 residues.

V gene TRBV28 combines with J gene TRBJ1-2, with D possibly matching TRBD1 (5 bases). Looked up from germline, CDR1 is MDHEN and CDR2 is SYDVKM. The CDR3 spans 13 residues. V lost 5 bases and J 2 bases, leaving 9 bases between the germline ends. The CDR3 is CASSRGSNYGYTF. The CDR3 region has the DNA TGTGCCAGCAGTAGGGGATCAAACTATGGCTACACCTTC.

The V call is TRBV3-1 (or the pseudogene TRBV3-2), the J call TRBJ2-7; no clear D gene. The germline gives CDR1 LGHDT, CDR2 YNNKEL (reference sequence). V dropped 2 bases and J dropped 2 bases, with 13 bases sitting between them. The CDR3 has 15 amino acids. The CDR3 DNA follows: TGTGCCAGCAGCCAACAATACCTAGGCCCCTACGAGCAGTACTTC. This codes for CASSQQYLGPYEQYF.

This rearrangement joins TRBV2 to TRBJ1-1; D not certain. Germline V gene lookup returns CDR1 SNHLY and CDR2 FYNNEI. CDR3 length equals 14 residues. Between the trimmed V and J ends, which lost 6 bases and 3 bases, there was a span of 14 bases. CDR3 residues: CASSPLLEYTEAFF. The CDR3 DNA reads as TGTGCCAGCAGCCCTCTCCTAGAATACACTGAAGCTTTCTTT.

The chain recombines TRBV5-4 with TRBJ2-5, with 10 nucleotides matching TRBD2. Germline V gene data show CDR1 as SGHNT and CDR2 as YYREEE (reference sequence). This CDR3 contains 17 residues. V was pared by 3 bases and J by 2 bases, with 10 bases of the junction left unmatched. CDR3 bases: TGTGCCAGCAGCTCAACACGGACTAGCGGAGAACAAGAGACCCAGTACTTC. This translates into CASSSTRTSGEQETQYF.

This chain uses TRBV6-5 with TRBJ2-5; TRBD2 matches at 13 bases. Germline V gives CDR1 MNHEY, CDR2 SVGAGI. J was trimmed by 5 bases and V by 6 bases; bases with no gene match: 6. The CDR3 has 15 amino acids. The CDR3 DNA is TGTGCCAGCAGCACACTAGCGGGGGGGCCGGAGACCCAGTACTTC. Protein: CASSTLAGGPETQYF.

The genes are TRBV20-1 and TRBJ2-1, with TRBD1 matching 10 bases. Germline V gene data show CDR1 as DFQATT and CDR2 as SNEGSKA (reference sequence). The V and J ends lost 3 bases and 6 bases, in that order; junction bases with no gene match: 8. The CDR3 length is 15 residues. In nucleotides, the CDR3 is TGCAGTGCTAGTCTCCGGGACAGGGGCCTCAATGAGCAGTTCTTC. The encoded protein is CSASLRDRGLNEQFF.

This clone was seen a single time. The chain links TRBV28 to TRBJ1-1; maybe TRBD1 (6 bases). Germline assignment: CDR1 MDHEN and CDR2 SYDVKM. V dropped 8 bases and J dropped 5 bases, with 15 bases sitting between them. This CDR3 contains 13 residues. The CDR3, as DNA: TGTGCCAGCGGTGTAGGGGGTGAGACTGAAGCTTTCTTT. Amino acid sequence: CASGVGGETEAFF.